Below, one TCR beta chain is given with its context. Its antigen is not known. This sample was included in a study of long-term antiretroviral therapy in people with HIV. Notes on the study in general: Those clones which expanded before ART made up the dominant part of the repertoire at all time points. Blood specimens, gathered between the mid-2000s and the late 2010s, were possibly obtained under older ART regimens.

Researchers ran immunoSEQ v3.0 at survey level. Sequencing was performed with immunoSEQ multiplex PCR; in TCRdb, only in-frame clones are kept and a portion is missing. The data hold 25,000 to 35,000 clones, with nearly 97% observed a single time. Germline-derived CDR1 and CDR2 are MNHNS and SASEGT. This CDR3 region has 16 residues. The V and J ends lost 1 base and 3 bases respectively, with 15 bases between them. This sequence joins TRBV6-1 and TRBJ1-2; a possible D gene is TRBD1 (5 bases). The receptor was derived from a man younger than 40 with HIV. The source was unsorted PBMCs, collected 5.3 years after starting antiretroviral therapy. The CDR3 is CASSEGWQRGDYGYTF. The CDR3 bases are TGTGCCAGCAGTGAAGGATGGCAGAGGGGTGACTATGGCTACACCTTC.